The clone carrying this T cell receptor beta chain was seen repeatedly, ten times or more. Its target is unknown. As TCR cDNA was made by 5'RACE template switching, a universal primer site and UMIs were added. TCRdb independently ran MiXCR on the 5' RACE reads; one entry per CDR3 protein. The sample includes more than 300,000 distinct CDR3 sequences, over 8.5% of them seen just once. CDR3 length: 14 residues. Germline V gene sequence: CDR1 LGHNA, CDR2 YSLEER. V lost 7 bases to trimming and J lost 6 bases, with 16 bases between them. This sample was taken from a study of T cells after yellow fever vaccination. Turning to the study itself: Low-cell-number fractions were prepared with SMART-Seq v4 Ultra Low Input.

Notes on the study in general: It was the secondary response that reached its peak faster, day 5 versus 15, but it was weaker.

This clonotype originated in a man between 18 and 35 years old who received the YFV17D yellow fever vaccine. The chain links TRBV4-3 to TRBJ1-5; possibly TRBD1 for D (6 bases). The specimen comprised CD4+ T cells sorted from PBMCs, sampled 45 days after the yellow fever booster vaccination. Here the CDR3 DNA reads TGCGCCAGCATTGGTTGGGGGGCTAGTCAGCCCCAGCATTTT. This gives the protein CASIGWGASQPQHF.